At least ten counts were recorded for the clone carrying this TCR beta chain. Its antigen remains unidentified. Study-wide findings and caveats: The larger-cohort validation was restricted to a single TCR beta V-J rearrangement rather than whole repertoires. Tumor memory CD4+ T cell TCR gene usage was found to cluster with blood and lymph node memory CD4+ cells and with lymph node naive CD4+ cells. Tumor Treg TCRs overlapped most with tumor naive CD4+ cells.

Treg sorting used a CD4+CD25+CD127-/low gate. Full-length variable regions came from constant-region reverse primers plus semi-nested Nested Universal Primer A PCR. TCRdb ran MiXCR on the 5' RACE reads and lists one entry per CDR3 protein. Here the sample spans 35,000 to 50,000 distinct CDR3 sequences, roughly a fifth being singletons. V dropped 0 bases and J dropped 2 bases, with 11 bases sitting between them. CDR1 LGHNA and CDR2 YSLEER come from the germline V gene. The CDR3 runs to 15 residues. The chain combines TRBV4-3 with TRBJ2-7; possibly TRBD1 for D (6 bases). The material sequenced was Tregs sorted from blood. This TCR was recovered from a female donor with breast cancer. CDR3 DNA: TGCGCCAGCAGCCAAGAAGGGACAAATACCTACGAGCAGTACGTC. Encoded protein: CASSQEGTNTYEQYV.